This is a list of T cell receptor beta chains from one sample in a study of T-cell reconstitution after alpha-beta-depleted transplantation in children. TCRdb fed the PCR reads into MiXCR, producing one record per CDR3 protein. Altogether some 390,000 distinct CDR3 sequences are present, over 20% being singletons, with the ten largest covering approximately 3.8%. Sequenced material: PBMCs from the stem cell graft donor, taken from the stem cell graft. Every receptor here comes from a human donor who donated a stem cell graft to a child with acute myeloid leukemia. The CDR3 runs from the conserved cysteine through the conserved F or W.

V: TRBV12-3/TRBV12-4; CDR3: CASRSYAGVSYNEQFF
V: TRBV5-1; CDR3: CASSFLRGTKTNTEAFF
V: TRBV5-6; CDR3: CASMSPGQPDQETQYF
V: TRBV2; CDR3: CASIGLAGVGNEQFF
V: TRBV7-9; CDR3: CASSLRLSYLTGELFF
V: TRBV4-1; CDR3: CASSQERDSYNEQFF
V: TRBV20-1; CDR3: CSASEDEVEQYF
V: TRBV9; CDR3: CASSPKQGSTGELFF
V: TRBV29-1; CDR3: CSATGGGSVTEAFF
V: TRBV4-3; CDR3: CASSQEVALGLNNYGYTF
V: TRBV11-2; CDR3: CASSANEQFF
V: TRBV13; CDR3: CASSSRTFSNTGELFF
V: TRBV20-1; CDR3: CSARDDSREYEQYF
V: TRBV5-6; CDR3: CASSLTGGTGELFF
V: TRBV12-3/TRBV12-4; CDR3: CASMQGARDYGYTF
V: TRBV20-1; CDR3: CSAGDRGKNIQYF
V: TRBV20-1; CDR3: CSASPLGYPDTQYF
V: TRBV15; CDR3: CATSPPSGNTIYF
V: TRBV20-1; CDR3: CSATGTSGRNNEQFF
V: TRBV6-1; CDR3: CATCPEGLSCSYEQYF
V: TRBV27; CDR3: CASHRLPSGELFF
V: TRBV12-3/TRBV12-4; CDR3: CASSRTGMAGELFF
V: TRBV5-1; CDR3: CASSSLTAYQETQYF
V: TRBV7-3; CDR3: CASSPIPGTDTQYF
V: TRBV4-2; CDR3: CASSHSGTSGSLYEQYF
V: TRBV11-2; CDR3: CASSFPRGGRSNEQFF
V: TRBV19; CDR3: CASSARLAGGFKYEQFF
V: TRBV29-1; CDR3: CSARDGDLNSPLHF
V: TRBV15; CDR3: CATSSGVSGANVLTF
V: TRBV5-1; CDR3: CASSLGQGGADTQYF
V: TRBV12-3/TRBV12-4; CDR3: CASSLAIPVLAGETQYF
V: TRBV5-1; CDR3: CASSPRRDGFWGDTQYF
V: TRBV29-1; CDR3: CSVEDVGDEQYF
V: TRBV24-1; CDR3: CATSDSVGTSGKEQFF
V: TRBV7-9; CDR3: CASSLLHPGTTGELFF
V: TRBV14; CDR3: CASSHREPTNIQYF
V: TRBV4-2; CDR3: CASSPKPLAAISYEQYF
V: TRBV12-3/TRBV12-4; CDR3: CASSLIVGRGWYEQYF
V: TRBV9; CDR3: CASSVGSSTTEAFF
V: TRBV28; CDR3: CASRDRGSYNEQFF